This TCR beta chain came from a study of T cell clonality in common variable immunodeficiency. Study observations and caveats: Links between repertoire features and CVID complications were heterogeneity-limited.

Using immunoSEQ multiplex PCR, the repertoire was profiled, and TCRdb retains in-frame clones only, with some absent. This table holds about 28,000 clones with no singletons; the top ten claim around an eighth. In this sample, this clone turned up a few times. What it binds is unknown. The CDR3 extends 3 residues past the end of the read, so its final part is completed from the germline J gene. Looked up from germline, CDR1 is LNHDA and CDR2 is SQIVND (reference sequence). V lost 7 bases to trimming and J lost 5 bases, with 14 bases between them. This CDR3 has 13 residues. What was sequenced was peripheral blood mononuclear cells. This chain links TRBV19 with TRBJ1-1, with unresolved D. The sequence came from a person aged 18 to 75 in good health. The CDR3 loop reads CASTPSFGTEAFF. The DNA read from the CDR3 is TGTGCCAGTACCCCGTCGTTCGGGACTGAA.